This T cell receptor (beta chain) was recorded in a study of beta chain features in type 1 diabetes. The study, taken as a whole, reports: The influence of HLA type on TCRB rearrangement stayed undetermined. Across all four CD4+ subsets, people with type 1 diabetes showed modestly shorter TCRB CDR3s.

Germline assignment: CDR1 MDHEN and CDR2 SYDVKM. V was shortened by 5 bases and J by 4 bases, with 14 bases between the two germline ends. This CDR3 has 15 amino acids. What was sequenced were expressed TCRB transcripts, since all of the isolated RNA had been reverse transcribed. Mean read depth for naive, central memory and regulatory T cell samples was 3.5 million or so reads. This table comes from immunoSEQ multiplex PCR, and its TCRdb copy is limited to in-frame clones, with some not included. The sample includes just under 150,000 clones, approximately 13% seen only once; the top ten take under 1.5%. As to this clone: Its antigen remains unknown.

This sequence joins TRBV28 and TRBJ1-4; D unresolved. This clonotype was sampled from a man younger than 35 with type 1 diabetes. Sequenced: central memory CD4+ T cells from blood. This CDR3 is CASSPTGSRNEKLFF. The CDR3, as DNA: TGTGCCAGCAGTCCGACCGGGTCCCGTAATGAAAAACTGTTTTTT.